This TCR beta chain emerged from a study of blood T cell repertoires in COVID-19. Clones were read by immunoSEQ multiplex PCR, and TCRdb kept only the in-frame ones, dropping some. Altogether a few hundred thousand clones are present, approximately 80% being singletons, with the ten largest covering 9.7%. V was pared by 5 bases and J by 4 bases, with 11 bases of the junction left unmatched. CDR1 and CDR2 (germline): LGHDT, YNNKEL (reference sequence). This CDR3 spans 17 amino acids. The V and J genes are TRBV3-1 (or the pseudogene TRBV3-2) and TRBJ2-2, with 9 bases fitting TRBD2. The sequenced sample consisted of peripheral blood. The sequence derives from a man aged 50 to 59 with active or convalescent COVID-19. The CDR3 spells CASSAGGGPPFTGELFF. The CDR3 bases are TGTGCCAGCAGCGCGGGGGGGGGTCCCCCGTTCACCGGGGAGCTGTTTTTT.